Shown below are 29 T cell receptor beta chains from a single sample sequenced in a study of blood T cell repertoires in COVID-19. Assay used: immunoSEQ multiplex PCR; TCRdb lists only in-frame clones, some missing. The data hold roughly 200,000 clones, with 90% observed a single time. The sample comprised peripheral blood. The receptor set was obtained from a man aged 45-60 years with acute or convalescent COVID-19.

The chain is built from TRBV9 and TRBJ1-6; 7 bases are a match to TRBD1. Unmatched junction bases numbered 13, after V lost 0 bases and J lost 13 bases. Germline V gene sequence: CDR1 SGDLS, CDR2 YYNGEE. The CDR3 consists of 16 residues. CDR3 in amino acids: CASSVGAGGQPEPLHF. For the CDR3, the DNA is TGTGCCAGCAGCGTAGGGGCGGGGGGACAGCCGGAGCCCCTCCACTTT.

CDR3 in DNA: TGCGCCAGCAGCCAAAAGAGCGGGAGTGGGTCCTACAATGAGCAGTTCTTC. This gives the protein CASSQKSGSGSYNEQFF. The rearrangement uses TRBV4-1 and TRBJ2-1; 8 bases line up with TRBD2. The V and J ends lost 2 bases and 1 base, in that order; junction bases with no gene match: 7. The germline V gene has CDR1 MGHRA and CDR2 YSYEKL. This CDR3 is 17 amino acids long.

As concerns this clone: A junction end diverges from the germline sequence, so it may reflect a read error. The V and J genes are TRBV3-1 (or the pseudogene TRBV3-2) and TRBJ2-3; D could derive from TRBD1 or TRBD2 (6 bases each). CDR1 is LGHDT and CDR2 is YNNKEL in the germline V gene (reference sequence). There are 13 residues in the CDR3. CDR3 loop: CASSQGGLPAQYF. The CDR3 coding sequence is TGTGCCAGCAGTCAAGGGGGACTCCCTGCGCAGTATTTT.

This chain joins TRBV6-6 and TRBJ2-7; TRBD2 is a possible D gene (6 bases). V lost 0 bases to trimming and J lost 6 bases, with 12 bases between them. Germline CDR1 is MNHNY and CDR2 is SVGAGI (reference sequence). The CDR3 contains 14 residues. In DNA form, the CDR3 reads TGTGCCAGCAGTTACTCTGGGGGGAAGGGCGAGCAGTACGTC. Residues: CASSYSGGKGEQYV.

The CDR3: CAWSSLATDTQYF. CDR3 nucleotides: TGTGCCTGGAGTTCGCTAGCTACAGATACGCAGTATTTT. The chain links TRBV30 to TRBJ2-3, with D possibly being TRBD2 (5 bases). This CDR3 spans 13 amino acids. Germline-derived CDR1 and CDR2 are GTSNPN and SVGIG (reference sequence). V was trimmed by 2 bases and J by 3 bases, leaving 9 bases between them.

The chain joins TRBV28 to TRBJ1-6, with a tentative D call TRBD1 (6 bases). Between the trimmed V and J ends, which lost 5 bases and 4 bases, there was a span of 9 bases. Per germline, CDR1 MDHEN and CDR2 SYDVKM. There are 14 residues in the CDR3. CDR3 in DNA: TGTGCCAGCAGTCCACAGGGTTATAATTCACCCCTCCACTTT. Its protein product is CASSPQGYNSPLHF.

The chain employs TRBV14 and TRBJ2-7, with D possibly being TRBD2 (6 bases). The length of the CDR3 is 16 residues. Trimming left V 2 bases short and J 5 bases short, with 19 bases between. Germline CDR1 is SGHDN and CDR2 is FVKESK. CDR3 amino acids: CASSQLGEAQYHEQYF. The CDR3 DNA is TGTGCCAGCAGCCAATTAGGGGAGGCCCAGTATCACGAGCAGTACTTC.

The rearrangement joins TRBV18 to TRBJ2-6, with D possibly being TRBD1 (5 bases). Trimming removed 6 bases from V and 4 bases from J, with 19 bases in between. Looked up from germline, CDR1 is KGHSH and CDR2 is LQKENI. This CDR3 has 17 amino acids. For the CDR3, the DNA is TGTGCCAGCTCCCCCCAGGGTCTCATCGCCGGGGCCAACGTCCTGACTTTC. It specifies CASSPQGLIAGANVLTF.

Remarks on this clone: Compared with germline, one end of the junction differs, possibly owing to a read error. The CDR3 nucleotides are TGTGCCAGCAGCGTATTCCGCCGGCAGCAGGGTAATTTT. Its protein product is CASSVFRRQQGNF. The genes are TRBV9 and TRBJ1-5; tentative D call: TRBD1 (5 bases). CDR1 is SGDLS and CDR2 is YYNGEE in the germline V gene. The CDR3 extends over 13 amino acids.

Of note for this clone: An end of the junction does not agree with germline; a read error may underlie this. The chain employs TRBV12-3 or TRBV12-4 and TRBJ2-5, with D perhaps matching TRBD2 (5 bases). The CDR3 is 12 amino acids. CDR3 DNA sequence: TGTGCCAGCAGTCCGAACGGACGGAGGTCTCACTTC. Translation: CASSPNGRRSHF.

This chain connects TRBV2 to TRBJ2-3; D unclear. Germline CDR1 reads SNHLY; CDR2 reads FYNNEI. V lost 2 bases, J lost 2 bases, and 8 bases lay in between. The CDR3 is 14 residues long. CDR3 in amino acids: CASSEISHTDTQYF. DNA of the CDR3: TGTGCCAGCAGTGAAATTTCACACACAGATACGCAGTATTTT.

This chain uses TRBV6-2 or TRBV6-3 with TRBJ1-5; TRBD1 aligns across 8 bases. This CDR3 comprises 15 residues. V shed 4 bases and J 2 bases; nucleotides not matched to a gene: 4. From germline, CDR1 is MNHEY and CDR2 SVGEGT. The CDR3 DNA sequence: TGTGCCAGCAGTTGGACAGGGCGTGGCAATCAGCCCCAGCATTTT. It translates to CASSWTGRGNQPQHF.

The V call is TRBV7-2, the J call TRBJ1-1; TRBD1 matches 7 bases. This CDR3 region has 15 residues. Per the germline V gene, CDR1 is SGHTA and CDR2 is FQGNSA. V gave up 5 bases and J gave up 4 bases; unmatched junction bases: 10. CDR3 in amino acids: CASSPDRVRVTEAFF. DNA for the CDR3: TGTGCCAGCAGCCCAGACAGGGTACGAGTCACTGAAGCTTTCTTT.

CDR3 protein: CASRPDRANEKLFF. Written as DNA, the CDR3 is TGTGCCAGCAGGCCAGACAGGGCGAATGAAAAACTGTTTTTT. The chain has TRBV7-9 and TRBJ1-4, with 7 bases matching TRBD1. The CDR3 is made up of 14 amino acids. CDR1 and CDR2 (germline): SEHNR, FQNEAQ (reference sequence). The V gene end was trimmed by 6 bases and the J gene end by 5 bases; junction bases not matched to a gene: 6.

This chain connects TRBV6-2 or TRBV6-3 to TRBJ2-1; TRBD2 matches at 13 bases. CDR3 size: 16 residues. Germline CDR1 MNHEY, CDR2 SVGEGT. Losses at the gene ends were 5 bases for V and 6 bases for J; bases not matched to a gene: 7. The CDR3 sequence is CASSPAGTSGINEQFF. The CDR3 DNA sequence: TGTGCCAGCAGTCCAGCAGGGACTAGCGGGATCAATGAGCAGTTCTTC.

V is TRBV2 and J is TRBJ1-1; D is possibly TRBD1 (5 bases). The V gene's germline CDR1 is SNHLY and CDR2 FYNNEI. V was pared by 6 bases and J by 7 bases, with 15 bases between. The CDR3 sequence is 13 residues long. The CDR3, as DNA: TGTGCCAGCAGCCCCCCGGGGAGGGGTGAAGCTTTCTTT. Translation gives CASSPPGRGEAFF.

CDR3 DNA: TGCGCCAGCAGCTTGGGGTCTGGGCCGGGACAGGGAAACGCGGAGACCCAGTACTTC. Its protein is CASSLGSGPGQGNAETQYF. The genes are TRBV5-1 and TRBJ2-5, with TRBD1 identical over 9 bases. The J segment lost 5 bases and the V segment lost 0 bases, leaving 17 bases of the junction unmatched. The germline V gene encodes CDR1 SGHRS and CDR2 YFSETQ. The CDR3 consists of 19 residues.

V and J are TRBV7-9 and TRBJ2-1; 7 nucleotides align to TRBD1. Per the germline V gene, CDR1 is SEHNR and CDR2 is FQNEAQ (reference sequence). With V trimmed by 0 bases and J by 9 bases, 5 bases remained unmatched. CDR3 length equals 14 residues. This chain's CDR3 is CASSLAGTVSEQFF. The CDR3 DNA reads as TGTGCCAGCAGCTTAGCTGGGACAGTCAGTGAGCAGTTCTTC.

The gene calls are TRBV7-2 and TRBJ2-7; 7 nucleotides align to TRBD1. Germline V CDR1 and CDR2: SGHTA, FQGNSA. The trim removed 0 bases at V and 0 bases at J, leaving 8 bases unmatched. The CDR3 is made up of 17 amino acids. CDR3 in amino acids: CASSLAWTGVGSYEQYF. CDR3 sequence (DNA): TGTGCCAGCAGCTTAGCCTGGACAGGTGTCGGCTCCTACGAGCAGTACTTC.

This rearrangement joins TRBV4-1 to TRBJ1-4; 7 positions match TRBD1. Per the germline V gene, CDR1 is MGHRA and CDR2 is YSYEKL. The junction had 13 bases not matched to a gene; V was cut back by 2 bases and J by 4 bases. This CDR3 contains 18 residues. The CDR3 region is CASSQSKGAGTVNEKLFF. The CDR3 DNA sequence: TGCGCCAGCAGCCAATCTAAGGGAGCCGGGACAGTTAATGAAAAACTGTTTTTT.

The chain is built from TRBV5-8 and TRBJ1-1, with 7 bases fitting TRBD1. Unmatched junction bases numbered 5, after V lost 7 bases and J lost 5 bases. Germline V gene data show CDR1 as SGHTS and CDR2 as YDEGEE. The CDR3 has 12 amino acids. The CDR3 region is CASPGGSTEAFF. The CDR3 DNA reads TGTGCCAGCCCAGGGGGAAGTACTGAAGCTTTCTTT.

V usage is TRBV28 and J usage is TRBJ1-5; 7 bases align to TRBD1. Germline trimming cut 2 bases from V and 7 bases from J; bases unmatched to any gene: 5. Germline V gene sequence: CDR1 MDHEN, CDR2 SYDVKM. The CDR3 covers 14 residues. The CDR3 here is CASSLGPGGQPQHF. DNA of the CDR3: TGTGCCAGCAGTTTAGGGCCAGGGGGGCAGCCCCAGCATTTT.

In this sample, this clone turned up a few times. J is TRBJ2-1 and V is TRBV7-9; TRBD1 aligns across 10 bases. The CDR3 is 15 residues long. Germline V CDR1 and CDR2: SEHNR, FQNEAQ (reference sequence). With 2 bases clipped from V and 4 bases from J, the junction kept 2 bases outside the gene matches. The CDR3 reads CASSLLGQGYNEQFF. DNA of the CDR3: TGTGCCAGCAGCTTATTGGGACAGGGGTACAATGAGCAGTTCTTC.

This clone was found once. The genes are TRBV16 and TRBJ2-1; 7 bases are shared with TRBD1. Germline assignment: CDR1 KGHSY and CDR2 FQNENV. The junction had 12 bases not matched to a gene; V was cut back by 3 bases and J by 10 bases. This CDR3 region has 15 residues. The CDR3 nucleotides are TGTGCCAGCAGCCACTCGAGAACAGGGGCTGGGGAGCAGTTCTTC. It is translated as CASSHSRTGAGEQFF. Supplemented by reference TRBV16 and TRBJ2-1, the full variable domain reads GEEVAQTPKHLVRGEGQKAKLYCAPIKGHSYVFWYQQVLKNEFKFLISFQNENVFDETGMPKERFSAKCLPNSPCSLEIQATKLEDSAVYFCASSHSRTGAGEQFFGPGTRLTVL.

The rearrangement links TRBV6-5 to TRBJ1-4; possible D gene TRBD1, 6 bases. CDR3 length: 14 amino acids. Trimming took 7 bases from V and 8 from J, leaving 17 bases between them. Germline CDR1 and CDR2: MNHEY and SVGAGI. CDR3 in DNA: TGTGCCAGCATGGCGGGGGGACATAAGGAAAAACTGTTTTTT. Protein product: CASMAGGHKEKLFF.

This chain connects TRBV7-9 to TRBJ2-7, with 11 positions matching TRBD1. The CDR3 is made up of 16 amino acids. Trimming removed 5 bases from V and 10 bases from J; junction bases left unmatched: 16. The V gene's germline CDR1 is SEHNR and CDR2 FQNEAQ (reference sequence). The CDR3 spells CASSLLGQGGHHHQYF. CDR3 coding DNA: TGTGCCAGCAGCCTCCTGGGACAGGGGGGCCACCATCATCAGTACTTC.

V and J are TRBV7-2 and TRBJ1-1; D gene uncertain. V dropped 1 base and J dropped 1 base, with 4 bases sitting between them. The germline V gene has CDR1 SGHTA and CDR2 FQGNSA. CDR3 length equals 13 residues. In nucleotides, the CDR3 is TGTGCCAGCAGCTTAGACACGAACACTGAAGCTTTCTTT. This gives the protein CASSLDTNTEAFF.

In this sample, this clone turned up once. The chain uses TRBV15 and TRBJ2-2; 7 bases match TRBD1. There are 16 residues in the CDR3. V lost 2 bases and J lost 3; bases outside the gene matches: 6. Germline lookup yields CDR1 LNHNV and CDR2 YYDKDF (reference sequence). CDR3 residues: CATSRTQGVDTGELFF. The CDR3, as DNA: TGTGCCACCAGCAGAACCCAGGGGGTCGACACCGGGGAGCTGTTTTTT.

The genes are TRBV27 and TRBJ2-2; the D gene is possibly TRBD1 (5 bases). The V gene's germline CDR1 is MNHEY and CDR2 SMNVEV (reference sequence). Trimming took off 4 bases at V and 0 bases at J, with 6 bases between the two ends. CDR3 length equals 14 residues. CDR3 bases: TGTGCCAGCAGTTCGGACACGAACACCGGGGAGCTGTTTTTT. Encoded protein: CASSSDTNTGELFF.